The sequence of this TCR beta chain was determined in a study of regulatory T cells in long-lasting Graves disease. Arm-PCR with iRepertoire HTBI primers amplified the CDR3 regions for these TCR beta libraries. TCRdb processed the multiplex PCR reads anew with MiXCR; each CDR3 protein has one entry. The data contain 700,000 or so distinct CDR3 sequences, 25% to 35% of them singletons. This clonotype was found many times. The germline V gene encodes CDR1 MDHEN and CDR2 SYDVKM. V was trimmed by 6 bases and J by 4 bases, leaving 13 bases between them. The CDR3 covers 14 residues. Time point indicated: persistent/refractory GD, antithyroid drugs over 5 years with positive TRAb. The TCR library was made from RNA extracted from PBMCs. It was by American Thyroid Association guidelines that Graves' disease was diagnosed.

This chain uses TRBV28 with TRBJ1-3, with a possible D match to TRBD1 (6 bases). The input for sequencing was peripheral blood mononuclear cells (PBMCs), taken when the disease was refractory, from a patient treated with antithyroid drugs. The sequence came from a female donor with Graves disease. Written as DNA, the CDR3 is TGTGCCAGCAGATCCCCAGGGGTCGGAAACACCATATATTTT. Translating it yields CASRSPGVGNTIYF.